Detailed here is one T cell receptor beta chain. Its antigen is still unknown. The data were obtained in a study of shared clonotypes between healthy human individuals. At the level of the study: CD8 memory received one plate per donor, CD8 naive two, CD4 memory three and CD4 naive three.

The repertoire was sequenced with immunoSEQ multiplex PCR; TCRdb's copy has only in-frame clones and lacks some. The top ten hold about 0.06% of the sample, which has some 500,000 clones, around 95% seen once. Study results and caveats: Among donors, the sharing of clonotypes was expected to be influenced by sequencing depth. Some clonotypes were shared by all four sorted-subset donors, while others were not shared. The non-shared ones had lower generation probabilities than the shared ones.

The CDR3 length is 14 residues. The V end was cut by 4 bases, the J end by 1 base, with 10 bases between. Germline V gene data show CDR1 as ENHRY and CDR2 as SYGVKD. Sequencing used naive CD4+ T cells sorted from blood. The sample's subset: CD45RA+ positively selected. The chain joins TRBV10-3 to TRBJ2-5; unclear D gene. The receptor comes from a woman in her twenties or thirties in good health. The CDR3 DNA reads as TGTGCCATCAGTGTAGACCACGGCCAAGAGACCCAGTACTTC. It translates to CAISVDHGQETQYF.